This T cell receptor (beta chain) appears in the sequencing data of a study of beta chain features in type 1 diabetes. Broader study findings: Type 1 diabetes patients had moderately but significantly shorter TCRB CDR3s in all four CD4+ subsets.

As concerns this clone: Its antigen is unknown.

Germline CDR1 reads MGHRA; CDR2 reads YSYEKL. With 3 bases removed from V and 0 bases from J, the gap between germline ends came to 12 bases. The CDR3 has 16 residues. The isolated RNA, all of it, was reverse transcribed, so expressed TCRB transcripts were what got sequenced. This table comes from immunoSEQ multiplex PCR, and its TCRdb copy is limited to in-frame clones, with some not included. This sample has under 250,000 clones; approximately 13% occur once, and the top ten carry about 0.02%. The V gene is TRBV4-1, the J gene TRBJ1-3; D gene ambiguous. The clonotype originates from a man aged 25 to 45 with type 1 diabetes. Sequencing was carried out using naive CD4+ T cells from blood. CDR3 loop: CASSHPGRDSGNTIYF. Written as DNA, the CDR3 is TGCGCCAGCAGCCATCCCGGACGGGACTCTGGAAACACCATATATTTT.